This T cell receptor beta chain was captured in a study of T cells in localized non-small cell lung cancer. Whole-study findings and limits: Of the tissues analyzed, uninvolved adjacent lung showed maximal T cell clonality, greater than tumor. Longer overall survival was linked to higher blood T cell density. Within adjacent lung there appeared a median around 55 of the top 100 tumor clones.

The V end lost 6 bases, the J end lost 1 base, and 7 bases lay between the germline ends. Looked up from germline, CDR1 is SGHAT and CDR2 is FQDESV (reference sequence). The CDR3 is 13 residues long. Data came from immunoSEQ multiplex PCR; TCRdb stores just in-frame clones and leaves some out. The repertoire holds 100,000 to 150,000 clones, with more than 80% as singletons. Of note for this clone: Its antigen is not identified.

Sequencing was performed on peripheral blood, taken before any cancer treatment. The clonotype was recovered from a female donor of 60 years or more with stage I lung adenocarcinoma. The chain couples TRBV11-1 to TRBJ2-1; D remains ambiguous. The CDR3 coding sequence is TGTGCCAGCAGAGGCGGTTCCTACAATGAGCAGTTCTTC. Protein product: CASRGGSYNEQFF.